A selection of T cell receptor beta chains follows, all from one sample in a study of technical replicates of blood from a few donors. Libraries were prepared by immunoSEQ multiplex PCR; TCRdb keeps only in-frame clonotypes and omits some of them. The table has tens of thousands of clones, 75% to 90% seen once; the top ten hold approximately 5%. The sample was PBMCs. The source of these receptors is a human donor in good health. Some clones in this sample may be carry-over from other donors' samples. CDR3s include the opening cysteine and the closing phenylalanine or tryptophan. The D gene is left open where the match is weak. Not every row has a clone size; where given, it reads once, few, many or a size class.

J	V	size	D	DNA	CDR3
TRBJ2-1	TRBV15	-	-	TGTGCCACCAGCAGATTAGCAGCCGATGAGCAGTTCTTC	CATSRLAADEQFF
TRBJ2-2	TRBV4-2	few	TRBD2	TGTGCCAGCAGCCCCCCAGGGAGGGATGGCGGGGAGCTGTTTTTT	CASSPPGRDGGELFF
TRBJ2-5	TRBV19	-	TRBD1	TGTGCCAGTAGCGGACAGGGGTTATCGGAAGAGACCCAGTACTTC	CASSGQGLSEETQYF
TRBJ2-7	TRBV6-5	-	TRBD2	TGTGCCAGCAGTTTCGGGACTACACGAGCTTACGAGCAGTACTTC	CASSFGTTRAYEQYF
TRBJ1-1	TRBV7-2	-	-	TGTGCCAGCAGCATGGGGACGGGGGTCGGCATGACTGAAGCTTTCTTT	CASSMGTGVGMTEAFF
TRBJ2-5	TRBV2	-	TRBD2	TGTGCCAGCAGTGAAAGTGGGACTATCTGGGAGACCCAGTACTTC	CASSESGTIWETQYF
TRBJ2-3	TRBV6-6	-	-	TGTGCCAGCAGTTGGGCAGACAGCACAGATACGCAGTATTTT	CASSWADSTDTQYF
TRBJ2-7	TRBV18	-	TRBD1	TGTGCCAGCTCATCGTTCGACCCGGGACAGGGGGCGAGAGAGCAGTACTTC	CASSSFDPGQGAREQYF
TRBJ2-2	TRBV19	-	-	TGTGCCAGTAGTTCGTACAGCACCGGGGAGCTGTTTTTT	CASSSYSTGELFF
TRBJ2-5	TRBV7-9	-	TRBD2	TGTGCCAGCAGCACCTCCGACGGGACTAGTCGGGAGACCCAGTACTTC	CASSTSDGTSRETQYF
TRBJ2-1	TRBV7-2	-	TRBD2	TGTGCCAGCAGCTTGGCAGGACTAGCGGGCTACAATGAGCAGTTCTTC	CASSLAGLAGYNEQFF
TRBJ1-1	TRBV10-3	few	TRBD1	TGTGCCGGCGCAAATCGGGACAGAGGGACTGAAGCTTTCTTT	CAGANRDRGTEAFF
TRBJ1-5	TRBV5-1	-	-	TGCGCCAGCAGCTTAGGGGTTGGGAGCAATCAGCCCCAGCATTTT	CASSLGVGSNQPQHF
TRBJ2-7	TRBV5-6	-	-	TGTGCCTCACGCCGCGGTTCGGTCTCCTACGAGCAGTACTTC	CASRRGSVSYEQYF
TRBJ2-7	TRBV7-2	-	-	TGTGCCAGCAGCACCTTAAACACCTACGAGCAGTACTTC	CASSTLNTYEQYF
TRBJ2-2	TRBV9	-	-	TGTGCCAGCAGCGGCCCAGGACAGATCGGGGAGCTGTTTTTT	CASSGPGQIGELFF
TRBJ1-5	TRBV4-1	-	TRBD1	TGCGCCAGCAGCCAAGCCCAGGGGGAAGTCGGTAGCAATCAGCCCCAGCATTTT	CASSQAQGEVGSNQPQHF
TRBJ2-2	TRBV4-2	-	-	TGTGCCAGCAGGACGGGAGATCAAACCGGGGAGCTGTTTTTT	CASRTGDQTGELFF
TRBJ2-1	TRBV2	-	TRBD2	TGTGCCAGCAGGAACGGGACTAGCGGGGTTAATGAGCAGTTCTTC	CASRNGTSGVNEQFF
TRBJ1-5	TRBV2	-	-	TGTGCCAGCAGAAGCGACAGCCTAAATCAGCCCCAGCATTTT	CASRSDSLNQPQHF
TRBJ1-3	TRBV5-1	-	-	TGCGCCAGCAGCCTCGACAGTGGGGACACCATATATTTT	CASSLDSGDTIYF
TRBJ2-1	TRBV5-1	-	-	TGCGCCAGCAGCTTAGACAATACTAATGAGCAGTTCTTC	CASSLDNTNEQFF
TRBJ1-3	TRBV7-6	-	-	TGTGCCAGCAGCTTAATGGGGGGGGGCCCGAAAATTGGAAACACCATATATTTT	CASSLMGGGPKIGNTIYF
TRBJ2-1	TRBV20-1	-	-	TGCAGTGCTAGAGGGGGAGGTGAGCAGTTCTTC	CSARGGGEQFF
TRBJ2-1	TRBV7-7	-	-	TGTGCCAGCAGCCGCGCCCCACTAGATAATGAGCAGTTCTTC	CASSRAPLDNEQFF
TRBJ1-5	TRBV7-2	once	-	TGTGCCAGCAGCTTAGCGCTAAGCGGGAGTCAGCCCCAGCATTTT	CASSLALSGSQPQHF
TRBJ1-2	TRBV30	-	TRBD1	TGTGCCTGGAGTCCGCGACAGGGTACTTTGTATGGCTACACCTTC	CAWSPRQGTLYGYTF
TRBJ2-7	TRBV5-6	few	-	TGTGCCAGCAGCTCAGGATACACCTACGAGCAGTACTTC	CASSSGYTYEQYF
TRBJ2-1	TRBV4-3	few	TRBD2	TGCGCCAGCAGCCAACAGGGACTAGCGGGGCCTCTTGGGCAGTTCTTC	CASSQQGLAGPLGQFF
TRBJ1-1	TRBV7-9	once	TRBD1	TGTGCCAGCAGCATTAGACAGGGCTCGAACACTGAAGCTTTCTTT	CASSIRQGSNTEAFF
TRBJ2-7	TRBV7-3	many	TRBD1	TGTGCCAGCAGCCCCTCAGGACAGGGGGTATTGTACGAGCAGTACTTC	CASSPSGQGVLYEQYF
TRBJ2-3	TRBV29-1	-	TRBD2	TGCAGCGTTGAACCCAGCGGGGGGGAGGGAGATACGCAGTATTTT	CSVEPSGGEGDTQYF
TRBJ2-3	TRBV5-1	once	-	TGCGCCAGCAGAACGCTAGCTATCCCTCCTCATAGCACAGATACGCAGTATTTT	CASRTLAIPPHSTDTQYF
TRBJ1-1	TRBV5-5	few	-	TGTGCCAGCAATACAGGGAGCGGTGGTACTGAAGCTTTCTTT	CASNTGSGGTEAFF
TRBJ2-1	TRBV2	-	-	TGTGCCAGCAGTGAAATTCACCACCCGGTTAATGAGCAGTTCTTC	CASSEIHHPVNEQFF
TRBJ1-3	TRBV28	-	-	TGTGCCAGCACCCTTAGCTCTGGAAACACCATATATTTT	CASTLSSGNTIYF
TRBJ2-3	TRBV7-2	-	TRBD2	TGTGCCAGCAGCCACATGAGCGGGGGGGCCGTAGATACGCAGTATTTT	CASSHMSGGAVDTQYF
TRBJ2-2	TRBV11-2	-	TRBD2	TGTGCCAGCAGCTCTCGGGGGGACACCGGGGAGCTGTTTTTT	CASSSRGDTGELFF
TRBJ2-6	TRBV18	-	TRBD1	TGTGCCAGCTCACCGCTAAGACAGGGCTCTGGGGCCAACGTCCTGACTTTC	CASSPLRQGSGANVLTF
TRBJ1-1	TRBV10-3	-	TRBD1	TGTGCCATCCAAAGGGACAGCCCACTTTTGAACACTGAAGCTTTCTTT	CAIQRDSPLLNTEAFF